This T cell receptor beta chain was obtained from a study of radiation and T cells in renal cell carcinoma. Study conclusions and caveats: Top tumor clonotypes rose in blood 2 weeks post-radiation, then contracted.

With regard to this clone: Its specificity is unknown.

TCRdb's copy holds only in-frame clones and misses some; the assay was immunoSEQ multiplex PCR. The data show approximately 90,000 clones, 80% to 90% seen once. As to time point: baseline pretreatment blood. Treatment specified: 15 Gy SBRT to primary tumor, nephrectomy 4 weeks later. CDR1 is ENHRY and CDR2 is SYGVKD in the germline V gene. Trimming stripped 3 bases from V and 5 bases from J, with 14 bases between. The CDR3 sequence is 15 residues long. The chain couples TRBV10-3 to TRBJ2-1, with a possible D match to TRBD1 (5 bases). The source was blood, collected from a patient whose treatment included radiotherapy and nephrectomy. This receptor was taken from a man aged 45-65 years with renal cell carcinoma. The DNA of the CDR3 is TGTGCCATCAGTGAAACAGGCTCCTATAACAATGAGCAGTTCTTC. This codes for CAISETGSYNNEQFF.